This TCR beta chain is from a study of blood T cell repertoires in COVID-19 (dated by TCRdb to the early 2020s). Regarding the study in general: Collaborator samples came from the United States, Italy and Spain and covered acute and convalescent phases of COVID-19. The material from the prospective study consisted of cDNA or gDNA derived from T cells, B-cell-depleted T cells, or PBMCs. The dataset comprised deeply sampled blood TCRbeta repertoires from subjects exposed to, actively infected with, or recovered from COVID-19. A freely available public database, intended as a resource for researchers studying the immune response to SARS-CoV-2, is where the repertoires were released. The samples were drawn from two sources: the first 160 participants of the ongoing ImmuneRACE study, and 1,254 subjects contributed by 6 global collaborators. Sample metadata almost always included a de-identified subject ID, COVID-19 status, age in years and sex. Where available, HLA class I and class II types were obtained from metadata supplied by the sample provider rather than from assay-based typing.

Comment on this clone: Its antigen specificity is not known. It has no much larger one-base neighbor in the sample; base qualities were not kept.

Whole blood was collected in K2EDTA tubes by collaborating institutions according to the institutions' own protocols. For TCRbeta analysis, collaborator samples were shipped as frozen whole blood, as isolated PBMCs, or as DNA extracted from either sample type. TCRbeta CDR3 regions were amplified from genomic DNA by means of the immunoSEQ Assay, a bias-controlled multiplex PCR. The authors' analysis ran thus. Nucleated cell counts per sample were estimated from amplification of reference gene primers within the assay. To quantify the absolute abundance of each unique TCRbeta CDR3 rearrangement, sequence reads were collapsed and filtered. For each sample, productive Simpson clonality was calculated by taking the square root of Simpson's diversity index across productive rearrangements. As stored in TCRdb, this immuneACCESS dataset retains in-frame rearrangements with V and J assigned. A fraction of the clones does not appear; measured against another copy, unresolved V genes explain less than half of the discrepancy, and the remainder lacks a known reason. V and J calls and clone size are those listed in that table; D and trimming were worked out from the DNA. Within this sample are 210,000 or so clones, with 75% to 90% of them counted one time only. Jointly, the top ten make up 5.1% of the sample.

The CDR3 holds 15 amino acids from the cysteine to the phenylalanine. CDR3 DNA is the only sequence kept; it has 45 bases, read in frame from the first base. CDR1 and CDR2 (LNHDA, SQIVND) derive from the germline V gene (reference sequence). V sheds 3 bases and J sheds 0 bases, leaving 11 bases between their ends. Study-wide conclusions, independent of this receptor: Clinical and demographic metadata were provided uncurated, with the amount varying by source and participant.

The chain is encoded by TRBV19 joined to TRBJ1-1; the best D guess is TRBD1, with 6 bases matching. This clonotype originated in a human donor in a cohort sampled during active COVID-19. The sample comprised peripheral blood. The CDR3 region: CASSIIGTMNTEAFF. The DNA reads as follows: TGTGCCAGTAGTATTATAGGGACAATGAACACTGAAGCTTTCTTT.